A single sample is the source of the 4 T cell receptor beta chains below, sequenced in a study of identifying expanded T cells in peripheral blood. TCRdb's table, derived via immunoSEQ multiplex PCR, lists solely in-frame clones and lacks some. This sample has about 86,000 clones, with roughly 85% found just once. The sequenced sample consisted of blood. The receptors here all came from a person between 18 and 75 years old in good health.

Turning to this clone: Other DNA sequences from this sample encode an identical CDR3 as well. The chain recombines TRBV5-1 with TRBJ1-2; possibly TRBD1 for D (5 bases). Germline-derived CDR1 and CDR2 are SGHRS and YFSETQ. V was trimmed by 0 bases and J by 8 bases, leaving 8 bases between them. This CDR3 is 12 amino acids long. The CDR3 loop is CASSLGGGGYTF. The CDR3 DNA is TGCGCCAGCAGCTTGGGGGGGGGAGGCTACACCTTC.

A few counts support this clone. The V and J genes are TRBV4-3 and TRBJ1-2; perhaps TRBD1 as D (6 bases). The CDR3 is 13 amino acids. Germline V gives CDR1 LGHNA, CDR2 YSLEER. Trimming cost V 4 bases and J 3 bases, with 9 bases left between them. DNA of the CDR3: TGCGCCAGCAGCCCACGACAGGACTATGGCTACACCTTC. Translating it yields CASSPRQDYGYTF.

V gene TRBV7-2 combines with J gene TRBJ2-3; D is undetermined. V lost 5 bases, J lost 1 base, and 10 bases lay in between. The CDR3 has 14 residues. Germline CDR1 SGHTA, CDR2 FQGNSA. The CDR3 coding sequence is TGTGCCAGCAGCCGACATGCGGGCACAGATACGCAGTATTTT. It yields the protein CASSRHAGTDTQYF. The whole variable domain, filled in from reference TRBV7-2 and TRBJ2-3, reads GAGVSQSPSNKVTEKGKDVELRCDPISGHTALYWYRQSLGQGLEFLIYFQGNSAPDKSGLPSDRFSAERTGGSVSTLTIQRTQQEDSAVYLCASSRHAGTDTQYFGPGTRLTVL.

This clone was seen just once. The chain joins TRBV19 to TRBJ2-3; a weak D match, TRBD2 (5 bases). The V and J ends lost 5 bases and 0 bases respectively, with 21 bases between them. Germline V gives CDR1 LNHDA, CDR2 SQIVND (reference sequence). The CDR3 is made up of 18 amino acids. The CDR3 DNA reads as TGTGCCAGTAGTGCCCCGGGGAAGCGGACTTCTAGCACAGATACGCAGTATTTT. This codes for CASSAPGKRTSSTDTQYF.